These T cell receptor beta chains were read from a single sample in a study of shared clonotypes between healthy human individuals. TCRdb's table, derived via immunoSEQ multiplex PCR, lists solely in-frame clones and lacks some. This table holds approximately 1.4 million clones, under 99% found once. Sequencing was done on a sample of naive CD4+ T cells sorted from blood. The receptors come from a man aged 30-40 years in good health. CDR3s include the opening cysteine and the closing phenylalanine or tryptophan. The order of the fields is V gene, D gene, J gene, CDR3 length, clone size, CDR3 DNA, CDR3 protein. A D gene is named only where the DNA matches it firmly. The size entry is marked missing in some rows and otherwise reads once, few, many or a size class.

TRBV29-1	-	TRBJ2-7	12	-	TGCAGCGTTGGCGCAGGGTGGTACGAGCAGTACTTC	CSVGAGWYEQYF
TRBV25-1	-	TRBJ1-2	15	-	TGTGCCAGCAGTGGGGGAGAGTTAGCTAACTATGGCTACACCTTC	CASSGGELANYGYTF
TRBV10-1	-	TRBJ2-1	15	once	TGCGCCAGCAGTGATTTGCGGGGACCGGCCCGTGAGCAGTTCTTC	CASSDLRGPAREQFF
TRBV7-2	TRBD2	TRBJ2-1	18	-	TGTGCCAGCAGCTTAGGGATTCGCGGGAGGGCCTTGAGAAATGAGCAGTTCTTC	CASSLGIRGRALRNEQFF
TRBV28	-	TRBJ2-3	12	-	TGTGCCAGCAGTTTTGGTGGAGATACGCAGTATTTT	CASSFGGDTQYF
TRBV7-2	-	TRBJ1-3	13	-	TGTGCCAGCAGATTTCGCTCTGGAAACACCATATATTTT	CASRFRSGNTIYF
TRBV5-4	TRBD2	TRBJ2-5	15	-	TGTGCCAGCAGCTTGGTGGGACTAGCGGAAGAGACCCAGTACTTC	CASSLVGLAEETQYF
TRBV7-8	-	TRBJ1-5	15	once	TGTGCCAGCAGCTTTGGGCCGGATAGCAATCAGCCCCAGCATTTT	CASSFGPDSNQPQHF
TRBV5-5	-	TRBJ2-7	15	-	TGTGCCAGCAGCTTTCGAGGGTTACAAGGCTACGAGCAGTACTTC	CASSFRGLQGYEQYF
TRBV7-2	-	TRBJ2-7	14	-	TGTGCCAGCAGCTTCGGCGGGACGGGCTACGAGCAGTACTTC	CASSFGGTGYEQYF
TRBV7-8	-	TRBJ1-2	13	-	TGTGCCAGCAGCTTAGGGGGGGCCCAGGGCTACACCTTC	CASSLGGAQGYTF
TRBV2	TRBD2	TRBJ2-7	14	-	TGTGCCAGCAGCCCCCGGGGGGTCTTGAGCGAGCAGTACTTC	CASSPRGVLSEQYF
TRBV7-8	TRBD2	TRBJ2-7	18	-	TGTGCCAGCAGCTTAGAGGGGAGCGGGACGTACAGCTCCTACGAGCAGTACTTC	CASSLEGSGTYSSYEQYF
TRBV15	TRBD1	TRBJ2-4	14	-	TGTGCCACCAGCACCGACAGGGCGAAGGGCATTCAGTACTTC	CATSTDRAKGIQYF
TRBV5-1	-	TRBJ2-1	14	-	TGCGCCAGCAGCTTGGTGGAGGGCCTTCATGAGCAGTTCTTC	CASSLVEGLHEQFF
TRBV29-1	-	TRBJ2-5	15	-	TGCAGCGTTGTTCCGCGGGACGGAAACCAAGAGACCCAGTACTTC	CSVVPRDGNQETQYF
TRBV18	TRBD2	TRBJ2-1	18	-	TGTGCCAGCTCACCACCGAGGGTAGCGGGGAGCTCCTACAATGAGCAGTTCTTC	CASSPPRVAGSSYNEQFF
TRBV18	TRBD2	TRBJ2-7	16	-	TGTGCCAGCTCCCCTCGGGCTAGCGGGGAAAGCTACGAGCAGTACTTC	CASSPRASGESYEQYF
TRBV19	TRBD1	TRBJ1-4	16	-	TGTGCCAGTAGTACGCGACAGGGGACGACTAATGAAAAACTGTTTTTT	CASSTRQGTTNEKLFF
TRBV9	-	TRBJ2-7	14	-	TGTGCCAGCAGCGTAGAGGTAGAAGACTACGAGCAGTACTTC	CASSVEVEDYEQYF
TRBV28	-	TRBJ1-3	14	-	TGTGCCAGCAGTCCGAAAGGGGGAGGAAACACCATATATTTT	CASSPKGGGNTIYF
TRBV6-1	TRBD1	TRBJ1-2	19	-	TGTGCCAGCAGTGCACAACCGCTATCTAGGACAGGGAGGGACTATGGCTACACCTTC	CASSAQPLSRTGRDYGYTF
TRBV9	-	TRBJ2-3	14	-	TGTGCCAGCAGCGCTCTGGGGGGCACAGATACGCAGTATTTT	CASSALGGTDTQYF
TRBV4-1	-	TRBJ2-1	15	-	TGCGCCAGCAGCTTCCTGGAAAACTCCTACAATGAGCAGTTCTTC	CASSFLENSYNEQFF